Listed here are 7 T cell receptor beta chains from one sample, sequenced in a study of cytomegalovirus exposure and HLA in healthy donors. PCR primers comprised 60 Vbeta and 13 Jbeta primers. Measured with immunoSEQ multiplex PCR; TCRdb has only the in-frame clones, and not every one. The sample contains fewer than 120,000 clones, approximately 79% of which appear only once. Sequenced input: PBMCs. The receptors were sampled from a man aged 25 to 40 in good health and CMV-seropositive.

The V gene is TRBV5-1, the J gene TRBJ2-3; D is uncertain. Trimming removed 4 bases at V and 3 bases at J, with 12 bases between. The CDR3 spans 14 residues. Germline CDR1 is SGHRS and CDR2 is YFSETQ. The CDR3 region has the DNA TGCGCCAGCAGCCAGTCCGTTTCGACAGATACGCAGTATTTT. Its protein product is CASSQSVSTDTQYF.

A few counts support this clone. CDR3 in amino acids: CASSRTSGGAYTGELFF. The CDR3 DNA is TGTGCCAGCAGCCGGACTAGCGGGGGGGCGTACACCGGGGAGCTGTTTTTT. The chain recombines TRBV7-8 with TRBJ2-2; TRBD2 matches 15 bases. The CDR3 runs 17 residues. In germline, CDR1 is SGHVS, CDR2 FQNEAQ. V shed 5 bases, J shed 3 bases, and the junction held 4 bases outside the gene matches.

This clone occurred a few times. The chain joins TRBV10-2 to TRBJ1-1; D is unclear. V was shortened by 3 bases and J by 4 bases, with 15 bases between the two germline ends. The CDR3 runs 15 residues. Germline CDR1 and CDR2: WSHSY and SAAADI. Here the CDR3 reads CASSEEGRGSTEAFF. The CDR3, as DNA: TGCGCCAGCAGTGAAGAGGGCAGAGGCTCCACTGAAGCTTTCTTT.

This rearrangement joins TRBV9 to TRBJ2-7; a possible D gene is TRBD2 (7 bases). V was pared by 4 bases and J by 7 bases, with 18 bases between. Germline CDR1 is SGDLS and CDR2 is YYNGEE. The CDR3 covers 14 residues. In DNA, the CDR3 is TGTGCCAGCAGCCCCCAAGGGGGGGCGGGGGAGCAGTACTTC. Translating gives CASSPQGGAGEQYF.

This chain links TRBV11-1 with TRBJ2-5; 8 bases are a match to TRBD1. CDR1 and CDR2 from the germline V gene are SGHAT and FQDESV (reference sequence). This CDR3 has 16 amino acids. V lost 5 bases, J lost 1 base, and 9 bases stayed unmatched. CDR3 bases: TGTGCCAGCAGCCCTGACAGGGGAAGCTCCCAAGAGACCCAGTACTTC. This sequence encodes CASSPDRGSSQETQYF.

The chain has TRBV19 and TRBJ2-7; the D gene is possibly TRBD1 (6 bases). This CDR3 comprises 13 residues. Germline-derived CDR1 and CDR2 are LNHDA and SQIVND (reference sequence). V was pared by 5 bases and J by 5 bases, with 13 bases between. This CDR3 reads CASSRQGTHEQYF. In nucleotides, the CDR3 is TGTGCCAGTAGTCGTCAGGGGACCCACGAGCAGTACTTC.

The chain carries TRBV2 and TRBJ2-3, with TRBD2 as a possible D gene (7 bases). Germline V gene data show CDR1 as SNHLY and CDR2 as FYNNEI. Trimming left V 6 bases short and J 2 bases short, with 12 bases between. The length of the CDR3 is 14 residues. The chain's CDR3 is CASSGGPSTDTQYF. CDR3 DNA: TGTGCCAGCAGCGGGGGGCCTTCCACAGATACGCAGTATTTT.